The sequence of this T cell receptor beta chain was determined in a study of radiation and T cells in renal cell carcinoma. As for the study in general: Nephrectomy followed 15 Gy stereotactic body radiation by 4 weeks.

CDR1 and CDR2 from the germline V gene are LNHDA and SQIVND (reference sequence). V trimming: 6 bases; J trimming: 3 bases; junction bases outside the gene matches: 13. CDR3 length: 16 amino acids. The time point was: blood 2 weeks post-SBRT. Treatment defined: 15 Gy SBRT to primary tumor, nephrectomy 4 weeks later. Profiled with immunoSEQ multiplex PCR; TCRdb holds only in-frame clones, not every one. The sample lists roughly 60,000 clones; roughly 79% were seen once. The specimen comprised blood, sampled from a patient whose treatment included radiotherapy and nephrectomy. The origin of this receptor is a man aged 55-75 years with renal cell carcinoma. The V and J genes are TRBV19 and TRBJ2-7; 8 bases map to TRBD1. The CDR3 sequence: CASSFEGTGLFYEQYF. In nucleotides, the CDR3 is TGTGCCAGTAGCTTTGAGGGGACAGGTCTATTCTACGAGCAGTACTTC.